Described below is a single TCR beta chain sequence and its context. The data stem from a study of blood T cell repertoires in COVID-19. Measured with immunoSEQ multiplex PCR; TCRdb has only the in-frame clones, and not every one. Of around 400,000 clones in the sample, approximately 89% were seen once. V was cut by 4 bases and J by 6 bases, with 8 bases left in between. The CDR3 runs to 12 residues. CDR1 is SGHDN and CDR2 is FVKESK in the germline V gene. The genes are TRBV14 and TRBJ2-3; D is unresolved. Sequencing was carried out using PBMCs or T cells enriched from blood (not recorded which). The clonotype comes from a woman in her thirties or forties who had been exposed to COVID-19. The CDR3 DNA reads TGTGCCAGCAGCCCCGCGGCGGATACGCAGTATTTT. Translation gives CASSPAADTQYF.